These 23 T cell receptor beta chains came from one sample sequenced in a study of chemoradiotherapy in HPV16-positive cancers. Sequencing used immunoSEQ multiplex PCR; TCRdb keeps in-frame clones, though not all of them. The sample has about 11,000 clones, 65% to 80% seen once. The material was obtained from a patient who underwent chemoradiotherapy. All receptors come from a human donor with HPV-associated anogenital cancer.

CDR3 coding DNA: TGTGCCAGCAGCTACCGGGCCCCGGGACCAAACACTGAAGCTTTCTTT. It translates to CASSYRAPGPNTEAFF. The chain joins TRBV7-2 to TRBJ1-1, with D maybe TRBD1 (5 bases). CDR1 is SGHTA, CDR2 FQGNSA, per germline. The CDR3 is 16 residues long. V was pared by 4 bases and J by 2 bases, with 17 bases between.

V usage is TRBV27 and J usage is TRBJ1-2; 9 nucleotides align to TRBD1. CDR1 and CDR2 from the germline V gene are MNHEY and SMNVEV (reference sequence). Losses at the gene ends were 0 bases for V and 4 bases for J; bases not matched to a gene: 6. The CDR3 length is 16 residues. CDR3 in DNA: TGTGCCAGCAGTTTATCGGGACAGGGACCATCCTATGGCTACACCTTC. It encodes CASSLSGQGPSYGYTF.

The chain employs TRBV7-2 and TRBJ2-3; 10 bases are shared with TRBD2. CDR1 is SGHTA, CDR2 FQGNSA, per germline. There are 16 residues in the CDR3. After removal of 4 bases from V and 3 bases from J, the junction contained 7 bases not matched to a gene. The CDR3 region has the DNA TGTGCCAGCAGCTCTTCCGGGACTAGCGTAACAGATACGCAGTATTTT. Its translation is CASSSSGTSVTDTQYF.

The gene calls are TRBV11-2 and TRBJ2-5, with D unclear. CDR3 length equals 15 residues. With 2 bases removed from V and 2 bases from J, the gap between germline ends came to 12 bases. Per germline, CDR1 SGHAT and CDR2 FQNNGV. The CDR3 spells CASSLQGREQETQYF. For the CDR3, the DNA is TGTGCCAGCAGCTTACAAGGGCGTGAACAAGAGACCCAGTACTTC.

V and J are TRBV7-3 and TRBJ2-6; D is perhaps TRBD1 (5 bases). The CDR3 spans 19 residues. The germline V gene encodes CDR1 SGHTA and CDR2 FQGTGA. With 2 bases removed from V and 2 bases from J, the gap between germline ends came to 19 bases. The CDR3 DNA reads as TGTGCCAGCAGCTTATTAGTAGGGGCAGGGAAAGCTGGGGCCAACGTCCTGACTTTC. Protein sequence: CASSLLVGAGKAGANVLTF.

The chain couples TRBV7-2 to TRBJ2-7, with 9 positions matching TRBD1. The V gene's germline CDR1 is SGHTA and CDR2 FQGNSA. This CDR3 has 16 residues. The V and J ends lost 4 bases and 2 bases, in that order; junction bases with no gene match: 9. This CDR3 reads CASSSEGGTGTYEQYF. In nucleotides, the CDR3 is TGTGCCAGCAGCTCCGAGGGCGGGACAGGGACCTACGAGCAGTACTTC.

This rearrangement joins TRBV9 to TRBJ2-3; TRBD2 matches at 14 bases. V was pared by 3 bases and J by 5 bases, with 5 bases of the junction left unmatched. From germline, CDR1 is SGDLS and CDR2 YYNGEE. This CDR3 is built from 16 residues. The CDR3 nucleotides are TGTGCCAGCAGCGGGGGACTAGCGGGGGAGGGAGATACGCAGTATTTT. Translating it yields CASSGGLAGEGDTQYF.

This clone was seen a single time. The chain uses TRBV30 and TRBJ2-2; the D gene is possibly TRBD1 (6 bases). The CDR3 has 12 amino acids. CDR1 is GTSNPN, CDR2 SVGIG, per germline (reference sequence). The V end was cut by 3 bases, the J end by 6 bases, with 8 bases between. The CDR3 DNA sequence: TGTGCCTGGAGGAGACAGGCCGGGGAGCTGTTTTTT. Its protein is CAWRRQAGELFF.

CDR3 protein: CAISSGTGGTWNEQFF. CDR3 bases: TGTGCCATCAGTTCCGGGACAGGGGGTACGTGGAATGAGCAGTTCTTC. The chain is built from TRBV10-3 and TRBJ2-1; 11 bases agree with TRBD1. This CDR3 is 16 amino acids long. With V trimmed by 5 bases and J by 7 bases, 10 bases remained unmatched. CDR1 and CDR2 (germline): ENHRY, SYGVKD.

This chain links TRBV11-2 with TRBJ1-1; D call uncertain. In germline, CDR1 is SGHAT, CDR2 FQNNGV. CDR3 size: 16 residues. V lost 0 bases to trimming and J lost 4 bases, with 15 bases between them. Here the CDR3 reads CASSLDLISGLTEAFF. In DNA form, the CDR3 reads TGTGCCAGCAGCTTAGATCTGATCAGCGGGCTCACTGAAGCTTTCTTT.

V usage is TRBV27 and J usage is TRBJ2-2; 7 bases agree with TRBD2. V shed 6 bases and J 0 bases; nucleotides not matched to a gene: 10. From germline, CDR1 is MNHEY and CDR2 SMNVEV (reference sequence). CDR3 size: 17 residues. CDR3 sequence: CASSLWGGPANTGELFF. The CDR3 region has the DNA TGTGCCAGCAGCCTGTGGGGAGGGCCCGCGAACACCGGGGAGCTGTTTTTT.

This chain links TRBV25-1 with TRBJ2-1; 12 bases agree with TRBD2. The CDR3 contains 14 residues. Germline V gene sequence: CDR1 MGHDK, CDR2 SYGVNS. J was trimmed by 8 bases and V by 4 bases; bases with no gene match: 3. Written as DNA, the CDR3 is TGTGCCAGCAGTGTGACTAGCGGGAGCGATGAGCAGTTCTTC. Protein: CASSVTSGSDEQFF.

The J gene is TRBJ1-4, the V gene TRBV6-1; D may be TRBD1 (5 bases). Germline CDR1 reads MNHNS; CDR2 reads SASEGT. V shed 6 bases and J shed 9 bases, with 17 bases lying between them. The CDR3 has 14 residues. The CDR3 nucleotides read TGTGCCAGCAGAACAGCGGGGCAGGGTAAAAAACTGTTTTTT. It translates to CASRTAGQGKKLFF.

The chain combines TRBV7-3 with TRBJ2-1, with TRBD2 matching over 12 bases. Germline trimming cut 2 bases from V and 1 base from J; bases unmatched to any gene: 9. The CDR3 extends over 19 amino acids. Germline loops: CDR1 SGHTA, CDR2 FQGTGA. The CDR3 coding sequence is TGTGCCAGCAGCTTACACGCTAGCGGGAGGGCCAGTTCCTACAATGAGCAGTTCTTC. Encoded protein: CASSLHASGRASSYNEQFF.

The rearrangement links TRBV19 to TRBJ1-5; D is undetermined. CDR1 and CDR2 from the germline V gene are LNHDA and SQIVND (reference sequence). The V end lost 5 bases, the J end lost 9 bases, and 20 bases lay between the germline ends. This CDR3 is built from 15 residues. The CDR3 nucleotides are TGTGCCAGTAGTCCCCGGCAGGTAAGGGTACTGCCCCAGCATTTT. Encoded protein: CASSPRQVRVLPQHF.

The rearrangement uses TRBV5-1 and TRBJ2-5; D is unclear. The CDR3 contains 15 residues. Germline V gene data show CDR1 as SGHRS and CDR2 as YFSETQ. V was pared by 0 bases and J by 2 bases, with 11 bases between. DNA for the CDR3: TGCGCCAGCAGCTTGGTGACCATGGTACAAGAGACCCAGTACTTC. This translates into CASSLVTMVQETQYF.

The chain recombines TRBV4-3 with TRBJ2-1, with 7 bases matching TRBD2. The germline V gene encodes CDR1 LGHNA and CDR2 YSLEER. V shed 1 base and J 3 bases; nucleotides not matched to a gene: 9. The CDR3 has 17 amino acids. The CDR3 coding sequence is TGCGCCAGCAGCCAAGGGTCTCAGCGGGGATACTACAATGAGCAGTTCTTC. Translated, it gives CASSQGSQRGYYNEQFF.

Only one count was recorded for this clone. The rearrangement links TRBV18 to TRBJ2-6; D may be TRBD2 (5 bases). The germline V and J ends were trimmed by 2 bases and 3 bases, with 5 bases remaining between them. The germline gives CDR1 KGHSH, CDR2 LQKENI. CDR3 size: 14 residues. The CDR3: CASSPEGGANVLTF. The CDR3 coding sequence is TGTGCCAGCTCACCAGAGGGTGGGGCCAACGTCCTGACTTTC.

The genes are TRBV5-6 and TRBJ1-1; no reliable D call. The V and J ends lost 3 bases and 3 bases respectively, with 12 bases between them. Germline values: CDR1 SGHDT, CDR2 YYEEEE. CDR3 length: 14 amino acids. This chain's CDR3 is CASSWTEGYTEAFF. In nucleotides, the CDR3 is TGTGCCAGCAGCTGGACGGAAGGGTACACTGAAGCTTTCTTT.

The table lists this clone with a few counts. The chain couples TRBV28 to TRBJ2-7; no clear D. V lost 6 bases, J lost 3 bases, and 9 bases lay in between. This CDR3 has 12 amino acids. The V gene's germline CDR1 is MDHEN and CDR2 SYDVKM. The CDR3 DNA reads TGTGCCAGCAGCCCAGCCTTCTACGAGCAGTACTTC. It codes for CASSPAFYEQYF.

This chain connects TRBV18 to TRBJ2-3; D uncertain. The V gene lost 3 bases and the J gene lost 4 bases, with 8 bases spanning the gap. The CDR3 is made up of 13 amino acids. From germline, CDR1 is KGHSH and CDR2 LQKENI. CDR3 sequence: CASSPSSADTQYF. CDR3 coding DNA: TGTGCCAGCTCACCTAGTTCAGCAGATACGCAGTATTTT.

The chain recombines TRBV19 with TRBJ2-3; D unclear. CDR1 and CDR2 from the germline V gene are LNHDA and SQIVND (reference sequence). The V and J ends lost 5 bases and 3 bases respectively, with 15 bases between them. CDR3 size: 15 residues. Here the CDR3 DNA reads TGTGCCAGTAGTCCCCACGAGGAAAGGACAGATACGCAGTATTTT. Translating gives CASSPHEERTDTQYF. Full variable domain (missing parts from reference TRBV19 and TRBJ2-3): DGGITQSPKYLFRKEGQNVTLSCEQNLNHDAMYWYRQDPGQGLRLIYYSQIVNDFQKGDIAEGYSVSREKKESFPLTVTSAQKNPTAFYLCASSPHEERTDTQYFGPGTRLTVL.

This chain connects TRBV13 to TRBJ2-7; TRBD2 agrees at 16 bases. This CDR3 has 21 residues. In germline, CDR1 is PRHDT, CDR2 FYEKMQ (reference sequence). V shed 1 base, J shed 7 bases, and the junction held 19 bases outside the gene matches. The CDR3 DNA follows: TGTGCCAGCAGCTTAGAGGCGGAGCTTTCCGGGACTAGCGGGAGGGCTGGGGAGCAGTACTTC. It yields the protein CASSLEAELSGTSGRAGEQYF. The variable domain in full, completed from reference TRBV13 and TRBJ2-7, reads AAGVIQSPRHLIKEKRETATLKCYPIPRHDTVYWYQQGPGQDPQFLISFYEKMQSDKGSIPDRFSAQQFSDYHSELNMSSLELGDSALYFCASSLEAELSGTSGRAGEQYFGPGTRLTVT.